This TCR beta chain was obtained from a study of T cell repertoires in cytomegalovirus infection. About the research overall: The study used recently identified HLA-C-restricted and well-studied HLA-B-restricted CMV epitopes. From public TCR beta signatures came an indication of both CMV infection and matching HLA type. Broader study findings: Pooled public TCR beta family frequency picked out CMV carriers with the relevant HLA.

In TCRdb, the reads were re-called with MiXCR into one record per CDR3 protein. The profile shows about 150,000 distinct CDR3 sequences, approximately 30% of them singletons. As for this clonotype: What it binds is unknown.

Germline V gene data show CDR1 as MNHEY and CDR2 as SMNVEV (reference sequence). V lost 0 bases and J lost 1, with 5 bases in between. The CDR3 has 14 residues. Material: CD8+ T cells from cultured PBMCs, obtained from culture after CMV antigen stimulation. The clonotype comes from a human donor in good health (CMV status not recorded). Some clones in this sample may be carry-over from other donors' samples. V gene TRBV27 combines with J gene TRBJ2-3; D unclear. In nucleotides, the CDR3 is TGTGCCAGCAGTTTATCGCATCGCACAGATACGCAGTATTTT. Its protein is CASSLSHRTDTQYF.